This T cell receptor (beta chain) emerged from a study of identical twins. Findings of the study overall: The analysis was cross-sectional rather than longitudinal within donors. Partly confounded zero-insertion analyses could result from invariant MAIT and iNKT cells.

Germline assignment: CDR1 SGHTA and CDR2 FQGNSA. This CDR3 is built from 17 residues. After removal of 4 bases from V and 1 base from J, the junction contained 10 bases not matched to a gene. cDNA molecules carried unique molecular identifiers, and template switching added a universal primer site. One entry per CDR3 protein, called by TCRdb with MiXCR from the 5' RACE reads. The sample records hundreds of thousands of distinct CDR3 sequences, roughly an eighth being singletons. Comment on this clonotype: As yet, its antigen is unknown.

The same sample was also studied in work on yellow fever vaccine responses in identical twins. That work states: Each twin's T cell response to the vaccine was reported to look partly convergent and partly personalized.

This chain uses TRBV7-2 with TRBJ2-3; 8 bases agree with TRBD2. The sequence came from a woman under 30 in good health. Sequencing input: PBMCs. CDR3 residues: CASSSWNSGIGTDTQYF. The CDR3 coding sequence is TGTGCCAGCAGCTCTTGGAATAGCGGGATCGGCACAGATACGCAGTATTTT. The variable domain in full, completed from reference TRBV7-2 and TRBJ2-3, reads GAGVSQSPSNKVTEKGKDVELRCDPISGHTALYWYRQSLGQGLEFLIYFQGNSAPDKSGLPSDRFSAERTGGSVSTLTIQRTQQEDSAVYLCASSSWNSGIGTDTQYFGPGTRLTVL.